These 25 T cell receptor beta chains share one sample of origin, sequenced in a study of OX40 agonist ivuxolimab in advanced cancers. The library relied on the immunoSEQ multiplex PCR assay. Here the immuneACCESS table is served through TCRdb, limited to in-frame sequences with V and J called. Missing clones are a known gap in these copies; in checked studies unresolved V genes cover under half, and the rest lacks a known reason. The sample includes fewer than 65,000 clones, with 80% to 95% observed a single time. The ten largest clones represent around 20% of the sample. Here the sequenced sample was CD4+ or CD8+ T cells sorted from blood, taken in a trial of the OX40 agonist ivuxolimab. Receptors originate from an adult with an advanced solid tumor such as melanoma, head and neck, liver or kidney cancer.

V gene TRBV14 combines with J gene TRBJ2-7; D gene unclear. Germline CDR1 reads SGHDN; CDR2 reads FVKESK. V dropped 3 bases and J dropped 0 bases, with 6 bases sitting between them. The CDR3 is made up of 13 amino acids. The CDR3 loop reads CASSQWGSYEQYF. The DNA for the CDR3 is TGTGCCAGCAGCCAGTGGGGCTCCTACGAGCAGTACTTC. Using reference TRBV14 and TRBJ2-7 for the parts outside the CDR3, the full variable domain is EAGVTQFPSHSVIEKGQTVTLRCDPISGHDNLYWYRRVMGKEIKFLLHFVKESKQDESGMPNNRFLAERTGGTYSTLKVQPAELEDSGVYFCASSQWGSYEQYFGPGTRLTVT.

The chain has TRBV5-6 and TRBJ2-1; 13 bases match TRBD2. Germline CDR1 SGHDT, CDR2 YYEEEE. This CDR3 has 13 amino acids. Unmatched junction bases numbered 6, after V lost 4 bases and J lost 14 bases. In DNA, the CDR3 is TGTGCCAGCAGCCGGACTAGCGGGGGAGAAAAGTTCTTC. Translating it yields CASSRTSGGEKFF. The full variable domain, in which reference TRBV5-6 and TRBJ2-1 provide the parts outside the CDR3, is DAGVTQSPTHLIKTRGQQVTLRCSPKSGHDTVSWYQQALGQGPQFIFQYYEEEERQRGNFPDRFSGHQFPNYSSELNVNALLLGDSALYLCASSRTSGGEKFFGPGTRLTVL.

The V and J genes are TRBV10-2 and TRBJ2-3; D unresolved. The germline V gene has CDR1 WSHSY and CDR2 SAAADI. The CDR3 consists of 11 residues. V was cut by 2 bases and J by 4 bases, with 1 base left in between. The CDR3 sequence is CASSEADTQYF. The DNA of the CDR3 is TGCGCCAGCAGTGAGGCAGATACGCAGTATTTT.

This clone was counted a single time. The chain links TRBV9 to TRBJ1-1, with D uncertain. CDR1 and CDR2 from the germline V gene are SGDLS and YYNGEE. CDR3 length: 15 amino acids. V lost 0 bases, J lost 4 bases, and 13 bases lay in between. The CDR3 sequence: CASSVVPLEVTEAFF. CDR3 nucleotides: TGTGCCAGCAGCGTAGTTCCGTTGGAGGTCACTGAAGCTTTCTTT. Based on the CDR3 plus reference TRBV9 and TRBJ1-1, the full variable domain is DSGVTQTPKHLITATGQRVTLRCSPRSGDLSVYWYQQSLDQGLQFLIQYYNGEERAKGNILERFSAQQFPDLHSELNLSSLELGDSALYFCASSVVPLEVTEAFFGQGTRLTVV.

In this sample, this clone turned up a few times. The chain combines TRBV29-1 with TRBJ2-6; tentatively, D is TRBD2 (5 bases). Germline CDR1 is SQVTM and CDR2 is ANQGSEA. The CDR3 consists of 15 residues. Trimming cost V 1 base and J 0 bases, with 7 bases left between them. This CDR3 reads CSVEVGSSGANVLTF. DNA of the CDR3: TGCAGCGTTGAAGTAGGGAGCTCTGGGGCCAACGTCCTGACTTTC.

The chain combines TRBV7-9 with TRBJ2-3; possibly TRBD2 for D (5 bases). The length of the CDR3 is 16 residues. Per the germline V gene, CDR1 is SEHNR and CDR2 is FQNEAQ (reference sequence). V was cut by 5 bases and J by 1 base, with 16 bases left in between. The CDR3 DNA is TGTGCCAGCAGCGCACCGACGGACTCCCGCACAGATACGCAGTATTTT. Encoded protein: CASSAPTDSRTDTQYF.

The chain carries TRBV5-6 and TRBJ2-1; 11 bases agree with TRBD2. V shed 0 bases, J shed 10 bases, and the junction held 3 bases outside the gene matches. The CDR3 contains 14 residues. The germline V gene has CDR1 SGHDT and CDR2 YYEEEE. CDR3 region: CASSLELAGAEQFF. The CDR3 DNA reads as TGTGCCAGCAGCTTGGAACTAGCGGGGGCCGAGCAGTTCTTC.

Note on this clone: The same CDR3 is also encoded by other DNA sequences in this sample. This chain uses TRBV13 with TRBJ2-7; D not resolved. The CDR3 is made up of 11 amino acids. Trimming pared 4 bases from V and 0 bases from J, leaving 1 base between. CDR1 and CDR2 (germline): PRHDT, FYEKMQ (reference sequence). The CDR3 spells CASSSSYEQYF. CDR3 DNA sequence: TGTGCCAGCAGCTCCTCCTACGAGCAGTACTTC.

This chain joins TRBV6-1 and TRBJ1-5; weak D call: TRBD1 (6 bases). The CDR3 is 18 amino acids. CDR1 and CDR2 from the germline V gene are MNHNS and SASEGT. The germline V and J ends were trimmed by 0 bases and 0 bases, with 15 bases remaining between them. CDR3 protein: CASSEAWGAGYSNQPQHF. DNA for the CDR3: TGTGCCAGCAGTGAAGCGTGGGGGGCAGGATATAGCAATCAGCCCCAGCATTTT.

Written as DNA, the CDR3 is TGTGCCAGCAGTTGGACAGGGGGCAACACTGAAGCTTTCTTT. This codes for CASSWTGGNTEAFF. V and J are TRBV6-6 and TRBJ1-1; 11 positions agree with TRBD1. J gave up 2 bases and V 4 bases, and 0 bases lay outside the gene matches. The length of the CDR3 is 14 residues. In germline, CDR1 is MNHNY, CDR2 SVGAGI (reference sequence).

The chain uses TRBV6-5 and TRBJ1-2; 8 bases match TRBD1. The CDR3 totals 13 residues. J gave up 8 bases and V 2 bases, and 4 bases lay outside the gene matches. The germline CDR1 and CDR2 sequences are MNHEY and SVGAGI. The CDR3 spells CASSYGQGGGYTF. CDR3 DNA sequence: TGTGCCAGCAGTTACGGACAGGGTGGCGGCTACACCTTC.

This chain connects TRBV6-1 to TRBJ2-1; possibly TRBD1 for D (6 bases). The V end lost 6 bases, the J end lost 4 bases, and 10 bases lay between the germline ends. Germline V gene sequence: CDR1 MNHNS, CDR2 SASEGT. The CDR3 has 13 amino acids. CDR3 region: CASRPRGYNEQFF. CDR3 DNA sequence: TGTGCCAGCAGACCCAGGGGTTACAATGAGCAGTTCTTC.

The V gene is TRBV30, the J gene TRBJ1-2; D unresolved. The germline gives CDR1 GTSNPN, CDR2 SVGIG (reference sequence). The ends were cut back, 2 bases at V and 4 bases at J, with 5 bases in the middle. The CDR3 totals 11 residues. In DNA form, the CDR3 reads TGTGCCTGGAGTCAGAGCTATGGCTACACCTTC. Protein product: CAWSQSYGYTF.

The gene calls are TRBV9 and TRBJ2-2, with D unresolved. This CDR3 has 12 amino acids. The V end was cut by 0 bases, the J end by 7 bases, with 4 bases between. Germline CDR1 reads SGDLS; CDR2 reads YYNGEE. Written as DNA, the CDR3 is TGTGCCAGCAGCGTAGTTCGCGGGGAGCTGTTTTTT. It encodes CASSVVRGELFF.

This chain uses TRBV9 with TRBJ1-6; tentative D call: TRBD1 (5 bases). The V gene's germline CDR1 is SGDLS and CDR2 YYNGEE. The ends were cut back, 3 bases at V and 7 bases at J, with 11 bases in the middle. The CDR3 is 14 residues long. DNA of the CDR3: TGTGCCAGCAGCGGTGATTGGGACAATTCACCCCTCCACTTT. Its translation: CASSGDWDNSPLHF.

The genes are TRBV13 and TRBJ1-5, with D possibly being TRBD1 (5 bases). The CDR3 length is 14 residues. V was cut by 0 bases and J by 6 bases, with 9 bases left in between. The germline CDR1 and CDR2 sequences are PRHDT and FYEKMQ (reference sequence). The CDR3 coding sequence is TGTGCCAGCAGCTTAGGACAGGCGACTCAGCCCCAGCATTTT. This translates into CASSLGQATQPQHF.

The J gene is TRBJ2-6, the V gene TRBV30; D call uncertain. CDR3 length equals 12 residues. The V gene lost 4 bases and the J gene lost 3 bases, with 4 bases spanning the gap. The V gene's germline CDR1 is GTSNPN and CDR2 SVGIG (reference sequence). In DNA form, the CDR3 reads TGTGCCTGGATTGATGGGGCCAACGTCCTGACTTTC. Translated, it gives CAWIDGANVLTF.

This rearrangement joins TRBV10-3 to TRBJ2-5; 8 bases map to TRBD2. Germline assignment: CDR1 ENHRY and CDR2 SYGVKD. The CDR3 covers 16 residues. After removal of 4 bases from V and 1 base from J, the junction contained 8 bases not matched to a gene. Here the CDR3 reads CAISAGPAGVQETQYF. In nucleotides, the CDR3 is TGTGCCATCAGTGCGGGGCCAGCGGGGGTCCAAGAGACCCAGTACTTC.

This clone was seen just once. The V gene is TRBV4-1, the J gene TRBJ1-6; 9 nucleotides line up with TRBD1. The CDR3 covers 15 residues. CDR1 and CDR2 (germline): MGHRA, YSYEKL. The trim removed 4 bases at V and 14 bases at J, leaving 12 bases unmatched. DNA for the CDR3: TGCGCCAGCAGCCCGTTACCGGGACAGGGAATCGCCCTCCACTTT. This translates into CASSPLPGQGIALHF.

V is TRBV4-1 and J is TRBJ2-5; D is perhaps TRBD2 (6 bases). The CDR3 consists of 14 residues. Deletions cut 1 base from V and 1 base from J, with 7 bases between. Germline CDR1 is MGHRA and CDR2 is YSYEKL. CDR3 sequence reads: CASSQGLGQETQYF. The CDR3 DNA sequence: TGCGCCAGCAGCCAAGGACTAGGCCAAGAGACCCAGTACTTC.

The chain links TRBV29-1 to TRBJ2-1; 7 bases match TRBD1. Trimming cost V 5 bases and J 2 bases; bases outside gene matches: 3. The germline V gene encodes CDR1 SQVTM and CDR2 ANQGSEA. The CDR3 runs 13 residues. The CDR3 bases are TGCAGCGTTCGACAGGGCGCCTACAATGAGCAGTTCTTC. Translating gives CSVRQGAYNEQFF.

The chain is built from TRBV28 and TRBJ1-2; D gene unclear. Germline V lookup: CDR1 MDHEN, CDR2 SYDVKM. Trimming stripped 8 bases from V and 0 bases from J, with 22 bases between. CDR3 size: 17 residues. The CDR3 sequence is CASCRVLHPTPNYGYTF. CDR3 nucleotides: TGTGCCAGCTGTAGGGTCCTCCACCCGACGCCTAACTATGGCTACACCTTC.

The CDR3 protein is CASSLESGGTYEQYF. The CDR3 DNA reads TGTGCCAGCAGCTTAGAGAGCGGGGGCACCTACGAGCAGTACTTC. The V gene is TRBV13, the J gene TRBJ2-7; 8 bases fit TRBD2. The junction had 4 bases not matched to a gene; V was cut back by 1 base and J by 2 bases. This CDR3 is 15 amino acids long. From germline, CDR1 is PRHDT and CDR2 FYEKMQ (reference sequence). Based on the CDR3 plus reference TRBV13 and TRBJ2-7, the full variable domain is AAGVIQSPRHLIKEKRETATLKCYPIPRHDTVYWYQQGPGQDPQFLISFYEKMQSDKGSIPDRFSAQQFSDYHSELNMSSLELGDSALYFCASSLESGGTYEQYFGPGTRLTVT.

J is TRBJ2-4 and V is TRBV4-1; 9 nucleotides agree with TRBD1. Germline CDR1 and CDR2: MGHRA and YSYEKL. With 3 bases clipped from V and 7 bases from J, the junction kept 10 bases outside the gene matches. CDR3 length: 16 residues. CDR3 in amino acids: CASSQDGTGWRNIQYF. As DNA, the CDR3 is TGCGCCAGCAGCCAGGATGGGACAGGGTGGAGGAACATTCAGTACTTC.

V is TRBV2 and J is TRBJ1-4, with 8 bases matching TRBD1. Germline-derived CDR1 and CDR2 are SNHLY and FYNNEI. V gave up 8 bases and J gave up 4 bases; unmatched junction bases: 3. This CDR3 is 13 amino acids long. The CDR3 spells CASRDRYNEKLFF. CDR3 coding DNA: TGTGCCAGCCGGGACAGGTATAATGAAAAACTGTTTTTT.